This TCR beta chain came from a study of radiation and T cells in renal cell carcinoma. Assay: immunoSEQ multiplex PCR; the TCRdb copy retains only in-frame clones and omits some. The table shows about 78,000 clones, with roughly 87% occurring only once. Time point reported: blood 4 weeks post-SBRT, at nephrectomy. The treatment denotes: 15 Gy SBRT to primary tumor, nephrectomy 4 weeks later. About this clone itself: Its target is unknown.

The ends were cut back, 4 bases at V and 2 bases at J, with 12 bases in the middle. The length of the CDR3 is 15 residues. CDR1 is MNHEY and CDR2 is SVGAGI in the germline V gene. General observations from the study: Top tumor clonotypes rose in blood 2 weeks post-radiation, then contracted. Pretreatment tumor biopsies were lacking, so baseline clonotypes are unknown.

Source: blood, taken from a patient whose treatment included radiotherapy and nephrectomy. The TCR originated in a woman aged 70-85 years with renal cell carcinoma. The chain couples TRBV6-5 to TRBJ2-1, with D perhaps given as TRBD1 or TRBD2 (5 bases each). CDR3 loop: CASSSQRGPYNEQFF. For the CDR3, the DNA is TGTGCCAGCAGTTCTCAACGGGGCCCCTACAATGAGCAGTTCTTC.